The 10 T cell receptor beta chains given below trace back to one sample, sequenced in a study of human T cells and chemical hapten exposure (dated by TCRdb to 2020 to 2023). The library was prepared using RACE. The sample was run on a NextSeq 500. TCRdb took the public reads, trimmed them with fastp at Q25, ran MiXCR for clone calling and kept in-frame beta chains. Identical CDR3 proteins give one entry, which carries the most common genes and DNA. This sample gives under 450,000 distinct CDR3 sequences in total; more than 4.5% of them show up just once. The ten biggest clones cover under 3% of the sample. The time point label for this specimen denotes: patch test 1, 2 weeks after DPC sensitization. The treatment or condition tag for this specimen amounts to: therapeutic diphenylcyclopropenone sensitization with weekly scalp DPC. Sequences were derived from whole blood, sampled in connection with sensitization to the hapten diphenylcyclopropenone (DPC). These receptors all come from a woman between 45 and 60 years old with alopecia areata. Some clones in this sample may be carry-over from other donors' samples.

The chain couples TRBV27 to TRBJ2-5; the D is unclear. The ends were cut back, 4 bases at V and 5 bases at J, with 11 bases in the middle. The CDR3 is made up of 13 amino acids. From germline, CDR1 is MNHEY and CDR2 SMNVEV (reference sequence). CDR3 coding DNA: TGTGCCAGCAGTTATCACTTCCCTGAGACCCAGTACTTC. Protein product: CASSYHFPETQYF.

The rearrangement joins TRBV2 to TRBJ1-1; D gene unclear. Trimming took 4 bases from V and 6 from J, leaving 12 bases between them. Germline CDR1 SNHLY, CDR2 FYNNEI. The length of the CDR3 is 13 residues. The CDR3 reads CASSGLAGSEAFF. The CDR3 DNA reads as TGTGCCAGCAGTGGTCTGGCGGGGTCTGAAGCTTTCTTT.

In its sample, this clonotype was seen many times. The chain combines TRBV6-2 or TRBV6-3 with TRBJ1-5; D might be TRBD1 (6 bases). Trimming left V 7 bases short and J 3 bases short, with 22 bases between. Germline values: CDR1 MNHEY, CDR2 SVGEGT. CDR3 length equals 17 residues. CDR3 residues: CASNLGNRGHHNQPQHF. CDR3 DNA: TGTGCCAGCAATTTGGGGAACCGGGGACACCACAATCAGCCCCAGCATTTT.

This chain uses TRBV7-6 with TRBJ2-3; 11 positions match TRBD2. Germline CDR1 and CDR2: SGHVS and FNYEAQ. V dropped 5 bases and J dropped 2; count of bases not matched to a gene: 6. This CDR3 spans 16 amino acids. The CDR3 here is CASSRLAGGTTDTQYF. The CDR3 nucleotides are TGTGCCAGCAGCCGTTTAGCGGGAGGGACCACAGATACGCAGTATTTT.

This clonotype was detected many times. The chain recombines TRBV4-2 with TRBJ2-3, with 7 bases matching TRBD1. The V gene's germline CDR1 is LGHNA and CDR2 YNFKEQ. The CDR3 consists of 17 residues. V lost 1 base to trimming and J lost 2 bases; unmatched junction nucleotides: 9. The CDR3 DNA reads TGTGCCAGCAGCCAAGTAATATTAGGGACAGACACAGATACGCAGTATTTT. Translating gives CASSQVILGTDTDTQYF.

The chain is built from TRBV5-8 and TRBJ2-3; 7 bases agree with TRBD1. The CDR3 runs to 15 residues. Losses at the gene ends were 3 bases for V and 4 bases for J; bases not matched to a gene: 8. Germline values: CDR1 SGHTS, CDR2 YDEGEE. CDR3 in amino acids: CASSSQGSGADTQYF. In DNA form, the CDR3 reads TGTGCCAGCAGCTCACAGGGGAGTGGTGCAGATACGCAGTATTTT. The variable domain in full, with the rest retrieved from reference TRBV5-8 and TRBJ2-3, is EAGVTQSPTHLIKTRGQQATLRCSPISGHTSVYWYQQALGLGLQFLLWYDEGEERNRGNFPPRFSGRQFPNYSSELNVNALELEDSALYLCASSSQGSGADTQYFGPGTRLTVL.

This clonotype occurred many times. The V call is TRBV25-1, the J call TRBJ1-1; 9 bases line up with TRBD1. The CDR3 runs to 14 residues. The V gene's germline CDR1 is MGHDK and CDR2 SYGVNS. The J segment lost 4 bases and the V segment lost 6 bases, leaving 6 bases of the junction unmatched. CDR3 bases: TGTGCCAGCAGAGAGACAGGGGGAGGCACTGAAGCTTTCTTT. Translating gives CASRETGGGTEAFF.

This clonotype was counted a few times. The chain links TRBV15 to TRBJ2-1, with D perhaps TRBD1 or TRBD2 (7 bases each). V was shortened by 5 bases and J by 7 bases, with 15 bases between the two germline ends. This CDR3 comprises 14 residues. The germline V gene has CDR1 LNHNV and CDR2 YYDKDF (reference sequence). Here the CDR3 reads CATSGGDSWNEQFF. As DNA, the CDR3 is TGTGCCACCAGCGGGGGGGACAGTTGGAATGAGCAGTTCTTC.

This clonotype came up many times. The V and J genes are TRBV12-3 or TRBV12-4 and TRBJ1-2; D might be TRBD1 (5 bases). This CDR3 has 17 residues. V was shortened by 5 bases and J by 5 bases, with 24 bases between the two germline ends. The CDR3, as DNA: TGTGCCAGCAGTATTGGCCGGGGGACCGCAATTGGGTATGGCTACACCTTC. Translating gives CASSIGRGTAIGYGYTF.

The rearrangement joins TRBV29-1 to TRBJ1-1, with TRBD1 matching 10 bases. V gave up 6 bases and J gave up 5 bases; unmatched junction bases: 21. The CDR3 has 18 amino acids. The germline V gene has CDR1 SQVTM and CDR2 ANQGSEA. For the CDR3, the DNA is TGCAGCGTCCGGACTCCGAACCGGGACAGGGGAGGTGAAACTGAAGCTTTCTTT. It codes for CSVRTPNRDRGGETEAFF.